These 28 T cell receptor beta chains originate from one sample sequenced in a study of identical twins. TCRdb itself ran the 5' RACE reads through MiXCR, one entry per CDR3 protein. The table lists 310,000 or so distinct CDR3 sequences, more than 6.5% of them singletons. Another study also made use of these data, one on yellow fever vaccine responses in identical twins.

The specimen was memory (CD45RO+) T cells sorted from blood. The receptors come from a woman aged 18-29 years in good health.

The CDR3 protein is CASSGRTSGPLSEQFF. CDR3 DNA sequence: TGTGCCAGCAGTGGTAGGACTAGCGGGCCCCTAAGTGAGCAGTTCTTC. The rearrangement uses TRBV12-3 or TRBV12-4 and TRBJ2-1; 11 bases align to TRBD2. CDR3 length: 16 amino acids. J was trimmed by 9 bases and V by 5 bases; bases with no gene match: 12.

This clonotype has at least ten counts. The V and J genes are TRBV12-3 or TRBV12-4 and TRBJ2-1; D gene unclear. V lost 3 bases and J 4 bases, leaving 7 bases between the germline ends. CDR3 length: 13 residues. This chain's CDR3 is CASSFGFYNEQFF. DNA for the CDR3: TGTGCCAGCAGTTTTGGGTTTTACAATGAGCAGTTCTTC.

The sample holds a few counts of this clonotype. The rearrangement links TRBV12-5 to TRBJ2-7; 10 bases agree with TRBD2. Per the germline V gene, CDR1 is LGHNT and CDR2 is FRNRAP. The CDR3 has 14 amino acids. V lost 2 bases to trimming and J lost 4 bases; unmatched junction nucleotides: 2. CDR3 DNA: TGTGCTAGTGGTTTGCTAGCGGGGGCATACGAGCAGTACTTC. Protein: CASGLLAGAYEQYF.

The chain carries TRBV5-1 and TRBJ2-6, with a weak D call TRBD2 (5 bases). The germline V gene has CDR1 SGHRS and CDR2 YFSETQ. The CDR3 has 16 residues. V lost 1 base and J 2 bases, leaving 10 bases between the germline ends. CDR3 region: CASSLMGVAGANVLTF. In DNA form, the CDR3 reads TGCGCCAGCAGCTTGATGGGAGTGGCTGGGGCCAACGTCCTGACTTTC.

This clonotype showed up just a few times. The CDR3: CASRPRDNPSYEQYF. The CDR3 DNA reads TGTGCCAGCAGACCCCGGGACAACCCATCCTACGAGCAGTACTTC. V gene TRBV5-5 combines with J gene TRBJ2-7; possibly TRBD1 for D (6 bases). Trimming removed 5 bases at V and 1 base at J, with 16 bases between. Germline V gene lookup returns CDR1 SGHKS and CDR2 YYEKEE (reference sequence). The CDR3 totals 15 residues. The full variable domain, its missing parts supplied by reference TRBV5-5 and TRBJ2-7, is DAGVTQSPTHLIKTRGQQVTLRCSPISGHKSVSWYQQVLGQGPQFIFQYYEKEERGRGNFPDRFSARQFPNYSSELNVNALLLGDSALYLCASRPRDNPSYEQYFGPGTRLTVT.

This clonotype showed up just a few times. The chain uses TRBV5-4 and TRBJ2-7; tentatively, D is TRBD2 (6 bases). V lost 0 bases, J lost 0 bases, and 10 bases lay in between. Germline CDR1 is SGHNT and CDR2 is YYREEE (reference sequence). CDR3 length: 15 residues. The CDR3 loop is CASSLGPSVSYEQYF. CDR3 coding DNA: TGTGCCAGCAGCTTGGGCCCTAGCGTCTCCTACGAGCAGTACTTC.

This clonotype was counted at least ten times. The genes are TRBV12-3 or TRBV12-4 and TRBJ1-6, with 7 bases that match TRBD1. V gave up 3 bases and J gave up 10 bases; unmatched junction bases: 3. The CDR3 covers 13 residues. CDR3 bases: TGTGCCAGCAGTTTGGGGACAGTCTCACCCCTCCACTTT. This codes for CASSLGTVSPLHF.

This clonotype was observed a handful of times. The CDR3 DNA follows: TGTGCCAGCAGCCAATGGGCAGGCCTGGACACCATATATTTT. This gives the protein CASSQWAGLDTIYF. The rearrangement uses TRBV3-1 and TRBJ1-3, with D uncertain. The CDR3 sequence is 14 residues long. Per the germline V gene, CDR1 is LGHDT and CDR2 is YNNKEL (reference sequence). The V gene lost 2 bases and the J gene lost 8 bases, with 13 bases spanning the gap.

This chain links TRBV7-3 with TRBJ2-2; 7 bases map to TRBD2. The CDR3 totals 13 residues. The V gene end was trimmed by 6 bases and the J gene end by 5 bases; junction bases not matched to a gene: 3. Germline V lookup: CDR1 SGHTA, CDR2 FQGTGA. The CDR3 region has the DNA TGTGCCAGCAGAAGGGACTATACCGGGGAGCTGTTTTTT. The encoded protein is CASRRDYTGELFF.

This clonotype appeared once. The chain uses TRBV10-2 and TRBJ2-7; 11 bases align to TRBD1. V trimming: 3 bases; J trimming: 7 bases; junction bases outside the gene matches: 8. Germline CDR1 reads WSHSY; CDR2 reads SAAADI. There are 15 residues in the CDR3. This chain's CDR3 is CASSEPGQGAQEQYV. The CDR3 DNA sequence: TGCGCCAGCAGTGAACCTGGACAGGGGGCGCAGGAGCAGTACGTC.

Many counts were recorded for this clonotype. V and J are TRBV9 and TRBJ2-3; D not certain. The CDR3 totals 14 residues. Germline CDR1 and CDR2: SGDLS and YYNGEE. V gave up 0 bases and J gave up 6 bases, with 11 bases separating them. Written as DNA, the CDR3 is TGTGCCAGCAGCGTAGACCCCACCCGGGATACGCAGTATTTT. This gives the protein CASSVDPTRDTQYF.

This clonotype has just a few counts. The chain employs TRBV20-1 and TRBJ2-3; D is possibly TRBD2 (6 bases). Germline-derived CDR1 and CDR2 are DFQATT and SNEGSKA (reference sequence). V lost 3 bases to trimming and J lost 1 base, with 11 bases between them. The CDR3 covers 14 residues. The CDR3 region is CSASFGGRTDTQYF. CDR3 nucleotide sequence: TGCAGTGCTAGTTTCGGGGGACGCACAGATACGCAGTATTTT.

This sequence joins TRBV18 and TRBJ2-7; TRBD1 aligns across 8 bases. This CDR3 has 14 residues. The germline CDR1 and CDR2 sequences are KGHSH and LQKENI. J lost 3 bases, V lost 6 bases, and 7 bases had no gene match. The CDR3 DNA is TGTGCCAGCTCCCCTGGACAGGGTTTCTACGAGCAGTACTTC. Translation: CASSPGQGFYEQYF. The full variable domain, in which reference TRBV18 and TRBJ2-7 provide the parts outside the CDR3, is NAGVMQNPRHLVRRRGQEARLRCSPMKGHSHVYWYRQLPEEGLKFMVYLQKENIIDESGMPKERFSAEFPKEGPSILRIQQVVRGDSAAYFCASSPGQGFYEQYFGPGTRLTVT.

This clonotype appeared many times. This chain uses TRBV5-1 with TRBJ2-1; 7 bases agree with TRBD1. Trimming at V came to 6 bases and at J to 5 bases, leaving 5 bases not matched to a gene. The CDR3 covers 13 residues. Germline CDR1 and CDR2: SGHRS and YFSETQ. CDR3 DNA: TGCGCCAGCAAGGGACAGATAGACAATGAGCAGTTCTTC. It codes for CASKGQIDNEQFF.

This clonotype was observed a handful of times. The chain recombines TRBV2 with TRBJ1-1; no clear D gene. The CDR3 has 15 amino acids. The germline CDR1 and CDR2 sequences are SNHLY and FYNNEI. With 6 bases removed from V and 0 bases from J, the gap between germline ends came to 14 bases. CDR3: CASSESPDMNTEAFF. DNA of the CDR3: TGTGCCAGCAGCGAATCTCCAGACATGAACACTGAAGCTTTCTTT.

This clonotype came up many times. The chain carries TRBV20-1 and TRBJ1-2, with D perhaps TRBD1 (6 bases). In germline, CDR1 is DFQATT, CDR2 SNEGSKA (reference sequence). V lost 1 base and J lost 4, with 13 bases in between. The CDR3 spans 14 residues. The CDR3 DNA is TGCAGTGCTAGAGGGGGGGTGACAGGCTATGGCTACACCTTC. Residues: CSARGGVTGYGYTF.

This chain uses TRBV28 with TRBJ2-1; D possibly matches TRBD1 or TRBD2 (5 bases each). V lost 5 bases and J lost 2, with 16 bases in between. CDR3 length equals 16 residues. Germline V CDR1 and CDR2: MDHEN, SYDVKM. CDR3 amino acids: CASSPSSGRTYNEQFF. Written as DNA, the CDR3 is TGTGCCAGCAGTCCATCTTCGGGACGGACCTACAATGAGCAGTTCTTC. Supplemented by reference TRBV28 and TRBJ2-1, the full variable domain reads DVKVTQSSRYLVKRTGEKVFLECVQDMDHENMFWYRQDPGLGLRLIYFSYDVKMKEKGDIPEGYSVSREKKERFSLILESASTNQTSMYLCASSPSSGRTYNEQFFGPGTRLTVL.

Only a few counts were recorded for this clonotype. The V and J genes are TRBV7-3 and TRBJ2-5; D could derive from TRBD1 or TRBD2 (6 bases each). From germline, CDR1 is SGHTA and CDR2 FQGTGA. Trimming took 5 bases from V and 5 from J, leaving 18 bases between them. CDR3 length equals 15 residues. The DNA for the CDR3 is TGTGCCAGCAGCCCGATAGGCCAGGGGAGGGAGACCCAGTACTTC. Translation: CASSPIGQGRETQYF.

This clonotype has more than one count but fewer than ten. V and J are TRBV19 and TRBJ2-3, with 8 bases matching TRBD1. The CDR3 is 13 amino acids. Germline V gene data show CDR1 as LNHDA and CDR2 as SQIVND (reference sequence). Unmatched junction bases numbered 8, after V lost 10 bases and J lost 5 bases. CDR3 sequence reads: CATADRAGDTQYF. The DNA of the CDR3 is TGTGCCACCGCGGACAGGGCGGGAGATACGCAGTATTTT.

This clonotype came up many times. The rearrangement uses TRBV5-1 and TRBJ1-1; D is undetermined. Germline V gives CDR1 SGHRS, CDR2 YFSETQ. The CDR3 loop spans 13 amino acids. The V end lost 4 bases, the J end lost 1 base, and 8 bases lay between the germline ends. The CDR3 sequence: CASSQDRNTEAFF. In nucleotides, the CDR3 is TGCGCCAGCAGCCAGGACCGGAACACTGAAGCTTTCTTT. Full variable domain (rest looked up from reference TRBV5-1 and TRBJ1-1): KAGVTQTPRYLIKTRGQQVTLSCSPISGHRSVSWYQQTPGQGLQFLFEYFSETQRNKGNFPGRFSGRQFSNSRSEMNVSTLELGDSALYLCASSQDRNTEAFFGQGTRLTVV.

The chain employs TRBV20-1 and TRBJ1-1, with D possibly being TRBD1 (6 bases). The CDR3 loop spans 14 amino acids. In germline, CDR1 is DFQATT, CDR2 SNEGSKA (reference sequence). V was trimmed by 3 bases and J by 3 bases, leaving 14 bases between them. CDR3 protein: CSARPDSSDTEAFF. Written as DNA, the CDR3 is TGCAGTGCTAGGCCGGACAGCTCCGACACTGAAGCTTTCTTT.

V and J are TRBV20-1 and TRBJ2-5; D perhaps matches TRBD1 (6 bases). The CDR3 is 11 amino acids. Per the germline V gene, CDR1 is DFQATT and CDR2 is SNEGSKA (reference sequence). The CDR3 here is CSWGPQETQYF. The CDR3 coding sequence is TGCAGCTGGGGGCCCCAAGAGACCCAGTACTTC.

This clonotype was detected many times. The CDR3 DNA sequence: TGTGCCTGCGGCGGCGGGAGGGCTCCAAGGAATGAGCAGTTCTTC. Amino acids: CACGGGRAPRNEQFF. The chain has TRBV7-2 and TRBJ2-1; TRBD2 matches at 9 bases. The CDR3 spans 15 residues. The V and J ends lost 11 bases and 7 bases, in that order; junction bases with no gene match: 15. Germline-derived CDR1 and CDR2 are SGHTA and FQGNSA.

This clonotype has a count of ten or more. This chain connects TRBV20-1 to TRBJ1-5, with D perhaps TRBD1 (5 bases). Per the germline V gene, CDR1 is DFQATT and CDR2 is SNEGSKA (reference sequence). The length of the CDR3 is 12 residues. With 4 bases removed from V and 6 bases from J, the gap between germline ends came to 10 bases. This CDR3 is CSATDGGQPQHF. The CDR3 DNA reads as TGCAGTGCTACGGACGGGGGTCAGCCCCAGCATTTT.

This clonotype appeared a few times. The chain combines TRBV18 with TRBJ2-7; D gene uncertain. The CDR3 runs 16 residues. Looked up from germline, CDR1 is KGHSH and CDR2 is LQKENI. V was clipped by 3 bases and J by 2 bases, with 17 bases between them. The CDR3 sequence: CASSPPFGSDTYEQYF. The CDR3 DNA follows: TGTGCCAGCTCACCCCCTTTTGGATCTGACACCTACGAGCAGTACTTC.

The chain is built from TRBV20-1 and TRBJ1-2, with a possible D match to TRBD1 (5 bases). Trimming removed 1 base at V and 7 bases at J, with 19 bases between. From germline, CDR1 is DFQATT and CDR2 SNEGSKA (reference sequence). The CDR3 contains 15 residues. The chain's CDR3 is CSARALGIGTGGYTF. In DNA, the CDR3 is TGCAGTGCTAGAGCTCTTGGAATAGGGACCGGTGGCTACACCTTC.

This clonotype was counted at least ten times. The chain employs TRBV20-1 and TRBJ1-1; D is uncertain. Trimming removed 1 base from V and 1 base from J, with 4 bases in between. The CDR3 is made up of 12 amino acids. Germline CDR1 and CDR2: DFQATT and SNEGSKA (reference sequence). CDR3 nucleotides: TGCAGTGCTAGAGTGGGGAACACTGAAGCTTTCTTT. Encoded protein: CSARVGNTEAFF.

The chain recombines TRBV11-2 with TRBJ2-3; 10 positions match TRBD2. The V gene end was trimmed by 5 bases and the J gene end by 0 bases; junction bases not matched to a gene: 8. Germline loops: CDR1 SGHAT, CDR2 FQNNGV. The CDR3 runs to 17 residues. DNA of the CDR3: TGTGCCAGCAGCCCCCACTCGACTAGCGGGAGCACAGATACGCAGTATTTT. Translated, it gives CASSPHSTSGSTDTQYF.